The source of this T cell receptor (beta chain) is a study of T cell responses to AZD1222 COVID-19 vaccine. CDR3 length: 14 amino acids. The ends lost 3 bases at V and 4 bases at J; junction bases unmatched: 3. Germline lookup yields CDR1 LNHNV and CDR2 YYDKDF (reference sequence). The protocol was immunoSEQ multiplex PCR, while the TCRdb copy is restricted to in-frame clones and leaves out a portion. Of roughly 84,000 clones in the sample, 70% to 90% were seen once. The sequence was obtained from an adult who received the AZD1222 COVID-19 vaccine. This sequence joins TRBV15 and TRBJ1-3; 7 nucleotides line up with TRBD1. The sample was peripheral blood, taken 28 days after the second AZD1222 dose. Written as DNA, the CDR3 is TGTGCCACCAGCAGGGACAGGACGGGAAACACCATATATTTT. Its protein product is CATSRDRTGNTIYF.